Shown below are 31 T cell receptor beta chains from a single sample sequenced in a study of regulatory T cells in long-lasting Graves disease. Construction of TCR beta libraries relied on iRepertoire HTBI primers and on Arm-PCR targeting CDR3 regions. TCRdb reprocessed the multiplex PCR reads with MiXCR, giving one entry per CDR3 protein. The sample holds 400,000 to 550,000 distinct CDR3 sequences; about a sixth are singletons and the top ten take around a tenth. This sample's time point: newly diagnosed GD, antithyroid drugs for less than 3 months. RNA isolated from PBMCs was used to make the TCR library. This sample was also put to use in a study of T cells in Graves' hyperthyroidism and ophthalmopathy.

Sequences were derived from peripheral blood mononuclear cells (PBMCs), sampled at new diagnosis, from a patient treated with antithyroid drugs. Receptors originate from a woman in her 30s with Graves disease.

The table lists this clonotype with many counts. J is TRBJ2-1 and V is TRBV5-1; TRBD1 matches 9 bases. Germline V gives CDR1 SGHRS, CDR2 YFSETQ. The CDR3 totals 16 residues. The junction had 14 bases not matched to a gene; V was cut back by 3 bases and J by 10 bases. Written as DNA, the CDR3 is TGCGCCAGCAGCTCCTATGGGGACAGGGTAAGAGGCGAGCAGTTCTTC. Amino acids: CASSSYGDRVRGEQFF.

Only a few counts were recorded for this clonotype. V is TRBV19 and J is TRBJ2-1, with 7 bases lining up with TRBD2. The V gene end was trimmed by 6 bases and the J gene end by 9 bases; junction bases not matched to a gene: 14. There are 15 residues in the CDR3. Germline CDR1 reads LNHDA; CDR2 reads SQIVND (reference sequence). The CDR3 sequence: CASRRFGSRESEQFF. CDR3 sequence (DNA): TGTGCCAGTAGAAGGTTCGGTTCGCGGGAGAGTGAGCAGTTCTTC.

This clonotype was seen at least ten times. V usage is TRBV6-2 or TRBV6-3 and J usage is TRBJ2-7; the D gene is possibly TRBD1 (5 bases). Germline CDR1 and CDR2: MNHEY and SVGEGT. This CDR3 region has 17 residues. The germline V and J ends were trimmed by 1 base and 5 bases, with 21 bases remaining between them. CDR3 in DNA: TGTGCCAGCAGTTACTATGTATCAGGGAACTATTCGAACGAGCAGTACTTC. This codes for CASSYYVSGNYSNEQYF.

This clonotype turned up a few times. CDR3 sequence (DNA): TGTGCCAGTAGTATCAAACCCGGACTAGCCTACAATGAGCAGTTCTTC. Residues: CASSIKPGLAYNEQFF. The chain carries TRBV19 and TRBJ2-1, with 7 bases aligning to TRBD2. Looked up from germline, CDR1 is LNHDA and CDR2 is SQIVND (reference sequence). V dropped 3 bases and J dropped 2; count of bases not matched to a gene: 7. The CDR3 is 16 amino acids.

This clonotype was seen only a few times. The chain couples TRBV2 to TRBJ1-2, with D tentatively TRBD1 (5 bases). The CDR3 runs to 15 residues. Germline CDR1 SNHLY, CDR2 FYNNEI. Trimming pared 3 bases from V and 4 bases from J, leaving 15 bases between. The CDR3 bases are TGTGCCAGCAGTGACGGGACGCAGGGAACCTATGGCTACACCTTC. Translated: CASSDGTQGTYGYTF.

In this sample, this clonotype turned up a few times. One base away lies a much larger clone, so this may be a sequencing read error. V gene TRBV28 combines with J gene TRBJ2-3, with D unclear. The DNA matches TRBJ2-1 better at its end, which makes the J call doubtful. There are 13 residues in the CDR3. CDR1 is MDHEN, CDR2 SYDVKM, per germline. CDR3 protein: CASSPDGYYEQFF. The DNA of the CDR3 is TGTGCCAGCAGTCCTGACGGTTACTACGAGCAGTTCTTC.

With regard to this clonotype: Here the CDR3 omits its conserved ending phenylalanine or tryptophan, so a read error is the likely source. The chain recombines TRBV5-5 with TRBJ1-5; no definite D call. Germline-derived CDR1 and CDR2 are SGHKS and YYEKEE (reference sequence). Trimming left V 1 base short and J 3 bases short, with 8 bases between. The CDR3 totals 14 residues. The CDR3 loop reads CASSLFVVNQPQHL. The CDR3 DNA reads as TGTGCCAGCAGCTTGTTCGTAGTCAATCAGCCCCAGCATCTT.

This clonotype was observed a handful of times. The V call is TRBV5-1, the J call TRBJ2-4, with D tentatively TRBD1 (6 bases). CDR1 and CDR2 from the germline V gene are SGHRS and YFSETQ. The CDR3 is made up of 16 amino acids. Trimming stripped 0 bases from V and 2 bases from J, with 12 bases between. The CDR3 loop reads CASSLADRRSKNIQYF. CDR3 bases: TGCGCCAGCAGCTTGGCGGACAGAAGGTCCAAAAACATTCAGTACTTC.

This clonotype was recorded at least ten times. The chain has TRBV6-5 and TRBJ2-1, with D possibly being TRBD1 or TRBD2 (5 bases each). There are 15 residues in the CDR3. Germline V gene sequence: CDR1 MNHEY, CDR2 SVGAGI. V was trimmed by 2 bases and J by 2 bases, leaving 10 bases between them. The CDR3 sequence: CASSYTRGAYNEQFF. The CDR3 region has the DNA TGTGCCAGCAGTTACACGAGGGGCGCCTACAATGAGCAGTTCTTC.

This clonotype was seen many times. The V call is TRBV20-1, the J call TRBJ2-7, with D possibly TRBD1 on 5 matching bases. Trimming took 6 bases from V and 6 from J, leaving 24 bases between them. Germline V gene data show CDR1 as DFQATT and CDR2 as SNEGSKA (reference sequence). This CDR3 region has 15 residues. DNA for the CDR3: TGCAGTGCCAAGCACCCATTGATACTTAGGGGCGAGCAGTACTTC. This sequence encodes CSAKHPLILRGEQYF.

This clonotype was observed at least ten times. The chain employs TRBV20-1 and TRBJ2-5; 7 bases match TRBD2. Germline CDR1 is DFQATT and CDR2 is SNEGSKA (reference sequence). Trimming removed 1 base from V and 0 bases from J; junction bases left unmatched: 8. The CDR3 runs to 16 residues. CDR3 amino acids: CSARVESGTYQETQYF. CDR3 bases: TGCAGTGCTAGAGTAGAGAGCGGGACGTACCAAGAGACCCAGTACTTC.

This clonotype was seen ten or more times. The chain recombines TRBV3-1 with TRBJ2-7, with a tentative D call TRBD2 (6 bases). Germline V CDR1 and CDR2: LGHDT, YNNKEL (reference sequence). The germline V and J ends were trimmed by 4 bases and 3 bases, with 13 bases remaining between them. The CDR3 has 14 amino acids. CDR3 sequence (DNA): TGTGCCAGCAGCCTCGGGACTGATCACTACGAGCAGTACTTC. Translation gives CASSLGTDHYEQYF.

This clonotype has at least ten counts. The chain links TRBV27 to TRBJ2-7; D is uncertain. Germline V lookup: CDR1 MNHEY, CDR2 SMNVEV (reference sequence). V lost 0 bases and J lost 1, with 4 bases in between. This CDR3 comprises 13 residues. CDR3: CASSLSQSYEQYF. As DNA, the CDR3 is TGTGCCAGCAGTTTATCGCAATCCTACGAGCAGTACTTC.

The chain is built from TRBV10-3 and TRBJ2-1; maybe TRBD2 (6 bases). The germline gives CDR1 ENHRY, CDR2 SYGVKD. There are 14 residues in the CDR3. V was trimmed by 4 bases and J by 7 bases, leaving 14 bases between them. The CDR3 coding sequence is TGTGCCATCAGTGGCTTAGCGGTAGTAAATGAGCAGTTCTTC. This codes for CAISGLAVVNEQFF.

The table lists this clonotype with many counts. The J gene is TRBJ2-3, the V gene TRBV7-9; the match to TRBD1 covers 7 bases. This CDR3 comprises 13 residues. The germline V gene encodes CDR1 SEHNR and CDR2 FQNEAQ (reference sequence). V was clipped by 3 bases and J by 6 bases; unmatched bases: 3. CDR3 loop: CASSFRDSDTQYF. In DNA form, the CDR3 reads TGTGCCAGCAGCTTTAGGGACAGTGATACGCAGTATTTT. The full variable domain, in which reference TRBV7-9 and TRBJ2-3 provide the parts outside the CDR3, is DTGVSQNPRHKITKRGQNVTFRCDPISEHNRLYWYRQTLGQGPEFLTYFQNEAQLEKSRLLSDRFSAERPKGSFSTLEIQRTEQGDSAMYLCASSFRDSDTQYFGPGTRLTVL.

This clonotype was recorded many times. The rearrangement joins TRBV3-1 to TRBJ2-1, with a weak D call TRBD1 (5 bases). V was shortened by 3 bases and J by 2 bases, with 11 bases between the two germline ends. The CDR3 length is 15 residues. Germline-derived CDR1 and CDR2 are LGHDT and YNNKEL (reference sequence). The CDR3 spells CASSQAQAPYNEQFF. In DNA, the CDR3 is TGTGCCAGCAGCCAGGCACAGGCCCCCTACAATGAGCAGTTCTTC.

This clonotype was detected a few times. Since a much larger clone is just one base distant, this may be a read error. This chain links TRBV6-2 or TRBV6-3 with TRBJ2-5; 7 bases fit TRBD1. This CDR3 contains 15 residues. CDR1 and CDR2 (germline): MNHEY, SVGEGT. CDR3 in DNA: TGTGCCAGCAGTGAAGTAGGGGACAGAGAAGAGATCCAGTACTTC. It is translated as CASSEVGDREEIQYF.

The DNA of the CDR3 is TGCGCCAGCAGTAACGGGCAGGGGGAGGGCCGGGCAGATACGCAGTATTTT. This gives the protein CASSNGQGEGRADTQYF. The chain uses TRBV4-1 and TRBJ2-3; perhaps D is TRBD1 or TRBD2 (7 bases each). The CDR3 contains 17 residues. Trimming pared 6 bases from V and 4 bases from J, leaving 23 bases between. Germline CDR1 is MGHRA and CDR2 is YSYEKL.

Many counts were recorded for this clonotype. The rearrangement links TRBV5-8 to TRBJ2-1; D is possibly TRBD2 (5 bases). Germline values: CDR1 SGHTS, CDR2 YDEGEE. CDR3 size: 16 residues. V was clipped by 2 bases and J by 1 base, with 13 bases between them. The CDR3 loop is CASSLRGRGSYNEQFF. The CDR3, as DNA: TGTGCCAGCAGCTTAAGAGGGAGAGGGTCCTACAATGAGCAGTTCTTC.

This clonotype was observed many times. The V gene is TRBV7-9, the J gene TRBJ2-7; 8 bases match TRBD1. The germline V gene encodes CDR1 SEHNR and CDR2 FQNEAQ (reference sequence). V was pared by 7 bases and J by 5 bases, with 4 bases of the junction left unmatched. This CDR3 has 12 amino acids. Here the CDR3 DNA reads TGTGCCAGCACCGACAGGGGCCACGAGCAGTACTTC. Translated, it gives CASTDRGHEQYF.

The chain has TRBV4-1 and TRBJ2-1, with a weak D call TRBD1 (6 bases). Germline V lookup: CDR1 MGHRA, CDR2 YSYEKL. This CDR3 contains 13 residues. V lost 7 bases, J lost 10 bases, and 17 bases lay in between. The CDR3 reads CASTPRGGVEQFF. As DNA, the CDR3 is TGCGCCAGCACCCCCCGTGGGGGCGTCGAGCAGTTCTTC.

This clonotype was counted between two and nine times. The chain employs TRBV28 and TRBJ1-2; possible D gene TRBD1, 6 bases. Germline V CDR1 and CDR2: MDHEN, SYDVKM. V was clipped by 6 bases and J by 10 bases, with 18 bases between them. This CDR3 is built from 13 residues. The CDR3 DNA reads as TGTGCCAGCAGCCCCGGGACAAGGGCTTACTACACCTTC. Translation gives CASSPGTRAYYTF.

The CDR3: CASSVQTGGVGGGWNEQFF. The DNA of the CDR3 is TGCGCCAGCAGCGTCCAGACAGGGGGGGTCGGGGGAGGTTGGAATGAGCAGTTCTTC. V usage is TRBV5-1 and J usage is TRBJ2-1; TRBD1 aligns across 9 bases. The CDR3 has 19 amino acids. The germline gives CDR1 SGHRS, CDR2 YFSETQ. V trimming: 4 bases; J trimming: 7 bases; junction bases outside the gene matches: 21.

This clonotype was counted ten times or more. The CDR3 is CASSFNLGQGDTEAFF. CDR3 bases: TGTGCCAGCAGTTTCAATCTCGGACAGGGGGACACTGAAGCTTTCTTT. The chain is built from TRBV6-2 or TRBV6-3 and TRBJ1-1; TRBD1 aligns across 10 bases. This CDR3 contains 16 residues. Germline lookup yields CDR1 MNHEY and CDR2 SVGEGT. J gave up 3 bases and V 4 bases, and 8 bases lay outside the gene matches.

This clonotype was observed many times. This chain connects TRBV7-6 to TRBJ2-1; 9 bases are shared with TRBD1. V lost 5 bases and J lost 7; bases outside the gene matches: 3. The CDR3 contains 13 residues. CDR1 is SGHVS, CDR2 FNYEAQ, per germline. The CDR3 protein is CASSHDRGNEQFF. DNA for the CDR3: TGTGCCAGCAGCCATGACAGGGGGAATGAGCAGTTCTTC.

Written as DNA, the CDR3 is TGTGCCAGTAGTATAGCAGGTTATAGCAATCAGCCCCAGCATTTT. Protein product: CASSIAGYSNQPQHF. The chain couples TRBV19 to TRBJ1-5; no reliable D call. CDR3 length: 15 amino acids. V dropped 1 base and J dropped 0 bases, with 7 bases sitting between them. Germline V gene sequence: CDR1 LNHDA, CDR2 SQIVND (reference sequence).

The chain is built from TRBV20-1 and TRBJ2-5, with TRBD2 matching over 8 bases. CDR1 DFQATT and CDR2 SNEGSKA come from the germline V gene (reference sequence). With V trimmed by 0 bases and J by 5 bases, 5 bases remained unmatched. The CDR3 is 14 residues long. The CDR3 coding sequence is TGCAGTGCTAGAGATGCTAGCGGGCGGGAGACCCAGTACTTC. Translating it yields CSARDASGRETQYF.

A few counts support this clonotype. A read error may be the cause here, since a much bigger clone is one base away. Likely a read error: the CDR3 ends without its conserved phenylalanine or tryptophan. V is TRBV20-1 and J is TRBJ2-5; TRBD1 aligns across 11 bases. The CDR3 has 15 residues. Per the germline V gene, CDR1 is DFQATT and CDR2 is SNEGSKA (reference sequence). The trim removed 0 bases at V and 4 bases at J, leaving 4 bases unmatched. The CDR3: CSARDQGTGGETQYS. The CDR3 DNA is TGCAGTGCTAGAGATCAAGGGACAGGGGGAGAGACCCAGTACTCC.

Many counts were recorded for this clonotype. The V gene is TRBV28, the J gene TRBJ2-7; 7 nucleotides agree with TRBD1. From germline, CDR1 is MDHEN and CDR2 SYDVKM. Trimming removed 6 bases from V and 2 bases from J; junction bases left unmatched: 4. This CDR3 contains 13 residues. Here the CDR3 reads CASSNRGAYEQYF. In nucleotides, the CDR3 is TGTGCCAGCAGCAACAGGGGAGCCTACGAGCAGTACTTC.

This clonotype has a single count. Given a much more abundant clone one base away, this may be a read error. The J gene is TRBJ1-2, the V gene TRBV7-2; D is uncertain. Germline-derived CDR1 and CDR2 are SGHTA and FQGNSA. This CDR3 region has 15 residues. The CDR3 DNA follows: TGTGCCAGCAGTTCCCCGGGAGATGCAAGATATGGCTCCACCTTC. Its translation: CASSSPGDARYGSTF.

Ten or more counts support this clonotype. Relative to the germline gene, one junction end is altered; a read error may explain this. V gene TRBV7-7 combines with J gene TRBJ2-1; D is possibly TRBD1 (5 bases). The length of the CDR3 is 14 residues. Germline V CDR1 and CDR2: SSHAT, FNYEAQ (reference sequence). The CDR3 here is CASSLGQAYNEQFF. The CDR3 DNA reads as TGTGCTAGCAGCTTAGGACAAGCATACAATGAGCAGTTCTTC.